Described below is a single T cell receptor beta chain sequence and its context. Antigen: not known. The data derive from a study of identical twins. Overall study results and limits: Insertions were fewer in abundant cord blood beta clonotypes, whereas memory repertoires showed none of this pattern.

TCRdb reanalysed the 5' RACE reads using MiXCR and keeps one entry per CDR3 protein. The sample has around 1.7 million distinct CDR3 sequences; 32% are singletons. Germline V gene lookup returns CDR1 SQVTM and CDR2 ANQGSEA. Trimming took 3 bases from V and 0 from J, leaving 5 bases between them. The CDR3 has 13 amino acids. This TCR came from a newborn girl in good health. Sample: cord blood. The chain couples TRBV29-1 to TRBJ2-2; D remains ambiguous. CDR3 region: CSVDITNTGELFF. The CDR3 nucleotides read TGCAGCGTTGACATCACGAACACCGGGGAGCTGTTTTTT.